Listed here are 8 T cell receptor beta chains from one sample, sequenced in a study of radiotherapy plus CTLA-4 blockade in lung cancer. Data came from immunoSEQ multiplex PCR; TCRdb stores just in-frame clones and leaves some out. This sample carries approximately 28,000 clones, around 80% of them seen once, and the ten largest clones take roughly 17%. Sequencing was performed on peripheral blood, taken from a patient treated with radiotherapy plus ipilimumab. The source of these receptors is a human donor with non-small cell lung cancer that progressed on radiotherapy plus ipilimumab.

The rearrangement joins TRBV10-1 to TRBJ2-1; D might be TRBD1 or TRBD2, each matching 6 bases. From germline, CDR1 is WNHNN and CDR2 SYGVQD (reference sequence). The CDR3 length is 15 residues. V gave up 5 bases and J gave up 0 bases, with 11 bases separating them. The CDR3, as DNA: TGCGCCAGCAGTTCGGGGGCCAGCTCCTACAATGAGCAGTTCTTC. This gives the protein CASSSGASSYNEQFF.

The rearrangement joins TRBV10-3 to TRBJ2-7; 11 nucleotides align to TRBD2. The CDR3 extends over 15 amino acids. J gave up 4 bases and V 0 bases, and 2 bases lay outside the gene matches. From germline, CDR1 is ENHRY and CDR2 SYGVKD. The CDR3 DNA reads TGTGCCATCAGTGAGTCTTCTAGCGGGAGGTACGAGCAGTACTTC. Translating it yields CAISESSSGRYEQYF.

V gene TRBV7-3 combines with J gene TRBJ1-1; D call uncertain. Trimming removed 5 bases at V and 2 bases at J, with 9 bases between. Germline CDR1 is SGHTA and CDR2 is FQGTGA. This CDR3 is 13 amino acids long. As DNA, the CDR3 is TGTGCCAGCAGCCCTCAGCCAAACACTGAAGCTTTCTTT. Translating gives CASSPQPNTEAFF.

The genes are TRBV5-1 and TRBJ2-7; the match to TRBD1 covers 9 bases. CDR3 size: 15 residues. Looked up from germline, CDR1 is SGHRS and CDR2 is YFSETQ. V lost 7 bases to trimming and J lost 0 bases; unmatched junction nucleotides: 8. This CDR3 is CASSSGDRASYEQYF. CDR3 nucleotides: TGCGCCAGCTCATCCGGGGACAGGGCCTCCTACGAGCAGTACTTC.

V gene TRBV6-5 combines with J gene TRBJ1-2, with 8 positions matching TRBD1. The CDR3 is 15 residues long. CDR1 is MNHEY and CDR2 is SVGAGI in the germline V gene. The junction had 9 bases not matched to a gene; V was cut back by 5 bases and J by 4 bases. The CDR3 here is CASSHKTGAGYGYTF. CDR3 sequence (DNA): TGTGCCAGCAGTCACAAGACAGGGGCGGGCTATGGCTACACCTTC.

This sequence joins TRBV12-5 and TRBJ2-2; 9 nucleotides match TRBD1. Unmatched junction bases numbered 9, after V lost 6 bases and J lost 7 bases. Looked up from germline, CDR1 is LGHNT and CDR2 is FRNRAP. The CDR3 is 15 amino acids. The CDR3 reads CASGKGQGENGELFF. In nucleotides, the CDR3 is TGTGCTAGTGGGAAGGGACAGGGTGAAAACGGGGAGCTGTTTTTT.

Remarks on this clone: Relative to the germline gene, one junction end is altered; a read error may explain this. The CDR3, as DNA: TGTGCCAGCAGCTTCCCCCTGGGAGGAACCGGGGAGCCGTTTTTT. Protein: CASSFPLGGTGEPFF. This sequence joins TRBV7-2 and TRBJ2-2; weak D call: TRBD2 (6 bases). The CDR3 runs to 15 residues. In germline, CDR1 is SGHTA, CDR2 FQGNSA.

The V gene is TRBV5-1, the J gene TRBJ1-1; D not certain. The germline V gene encodes CDR1 SGHRS and CDR2 YFSETQ. The CDR3 is made up of 15 amino acids. Trimming stripped 3 bases from V and 1 base from J, with 13 bases between. Here the CDR3 reads CASSSDVAGNTEAFF. In nucleotides, the CDR3 is TGCGCCAGCAGCTCGGACGTAGCCGGGAACACTGAAGCTTTCTTT.